A selection of T cell receptor beta chains follows, all from one sample in a study of T cells in Graves' hyperthyroidism and ophthalmopathy. From the multiplex PCR reads, TCRdb called clonotypes with MiXCR, one entry per CDR3 protein. This table holds approximately 400,000 distinct CDR3 sequences, approximately 15% found once. The sequencing sample was made of blood. These TCRs come from a woman aged 60-75 years with Graves' hyperthyroidism. CDR3s include the opening cysteine and the closing phenylalanine or tryptophan. The D gene is left open where the match is weak. Clone sizes are given selectively: once, few, many, or a class where the clone is expanded.

>TRBJ2-5|TRBD2|TRBV12-3/TRBV12-4|NA|17
TGTGCCAGCAGTACCTTAGCGGGAGGGCAGTACCAAGAGACCCAGTACTTC
CASSTLAGGQYQETQYF
>TRBJ1-5|TRBD1|TRBV9|many|13
TGTGCCAGCAGCCGCGACAGGGACCAGCCCCAGCATTTT
CASSRDRDQPQHF
>TRBJ2-5|TRBD2|TRBV18|many|14
TGTGCCAGCTCACCAGGGCTAGCGGAAGAGACCCAGTACTTC
CASSPGLAEETQYF
>TRBJ2-7|NA|TRBV7-3|many|13
TGTGCCAGCAGCTATCTAGCCTCCTACGAGCAGTACTTC
CASSYLASYEQYF
>TRBJ1-2|NA|TRBV14|many|16
TGTGCCAGCAGCCAAGTGGCCGTGGGAGTCTTTGGTGGCTACACCTTC
CASSQVAVGVFGGYTF
>TRBJ2-1|TRBD2|TRBV11-2|few|16
TGTGCCAGCAGCTGGGTAGCGGGAGGGGGTGTGAATGAGCAGTTCTTC
CASSWVAGGGVNEQFF
>TRBJ1-1|NA|TRBV19|NA|13
TGTGCCAGTAGTATCCAGGGCGGGACTGAAGCTTTCTTT
CASSIQGGTEAFF
>TRBJ1-3|TRBD1|TRBV28|many|16
TGTGCCAGCAGTCCCTCAGGGGGCCCCGCTGGAAACACCATATATTTT
CASSPSGGPAGNTIYF
>TRBJ2-7|TRBD2|TRBV7-8|many|16
TGTGCCAGCAGCCACCCCCGCGCGGGAGGGAGAGGGGAGCAGTACTTC
CASSHPRAGGRGEQYF
>TRBJ1-3|NA|TRBV13|few|14
TGTGCCAGCAGCTTATTTGAGTCTGGAAACACCATATATTTT
CASSLFESGNTIYF
>TRBJ1-5|NA|TRBV28|many|15
TGTGCCAGCAGGGAGGTGGGTTCGGGCAATCAGCCCCAGCATTTT
CASREVGSGNQPQHF
>TRBJ1-1|NA|TRBV19|NA|14
TGTGCCAGTAGTATTGGGGGACATAGAGTTCAGGCTTTCTTT
CASSIGGHRVQAFF